This TCR beta chain was recorded in a study of blood T cell repertoires in COVID-19. Authors' analysis steps: For nucleated cells, counts were estimated from reference gene primer amplification. Sequencing used immunoSEQ multiplex PCR; TCRdb keeps in-frame clones, though not all of them. The V and J calls and clone size were taken over from that table, and D and trimming were inferred from the DNA. The data contain about 200,000 clones, 60% to 85% of them seen just once; the ten biggest clones take up 5.5%. The sequence derives from a woman in her seventies with acute or convalescent COVID-19. Material for sequencing was peripheral blood.

The CDR3 protein is CASSFRKLFF. CDR3 in DNA: TGTGCCAGCAGCTTTCGGAAACTGTTTTTT. V and J are TRBV5-8 and TRBJ1-4; no definite D call. This CDR3 contains 10 residues. V was cut by 2 bases and J by 11 bases, with 4 bases left in between. Germline lookup yields CDR1 SGHTS and CDR2 YDEGEE.